These T cell receptor beta chains were read from a single sample in a study of response to subunit inactivated influenza vaccine. One entry per CDR3 protein results from TCRdb running MiXCR on the RT-PCR reads. Of about 570,000 distinct CDR3 sequences in the sample, over 9% were seen once. This same sample was also part of a study on T cells expressing NK-cell markers.

Sequencing used PBMCs from blood, obtained on the day of vaccination. These receptor sequences come from a man between 45 and 60 years old who received an inactivated influenza vaccine. The CDR3 runs from the conserved cysteine through the conserved F or W. Each record gives: D gene, V gene, CDR3 length, clone size, J gene, CDR3 protein, CDR3 DNA. The D gene is left open where the match is weak. For some rows the clone size is stated as once, few or many, or as a class when expanded; others skip it.

D gene: -; V gene: TRBV20-1; CDR3 length: 12; clone size: few; J gene: TRBJ2-3; CDR3 protein: CSAVRGTDTQYF; CDR3 DNA: TGCAGTGCTGTGAGGGGTACAGATACGCAGTATTTT
D gene: -; V gene: TRBV7-9; CDR3 length: 16; clone size: -; J gene: TRBJ2-1; CDR3 protein: CASSPTGTITYNEQFF; CDR3 DNA: TGTGCCAGCAGCCCGACCGGGACAATAACATACAATGAGCAGTTCTTC
D gene: -; V gene: TRBV29-1; CDR3 length: 11; clone size: -; J gene: TRBJ2-7; CDR3 protein: CSVGEFYEQYF; CDR3 DNA: TGCAGCGTTGGGGAGTTCTACGAGCAGTACTTC
D gene: -; V gene: TRBV6-5; CDR3 length: 17; clone size: many; J gene: TRBJ1-3; CDR3 protein: CASSYQPTVQHGNTIYF; CDR3 DNA: TGTGCCAGCAGTTACCAACCGACAGTCCAGCATGGAAACACCATATATTTT
D gene: -; V gene: TRBV24-1; CDR3 length: 14; clone size: -; J gene: TRBJ2-2; CDR3 protein: CATSALTNTGELFF; CDR3 DNA: TGTGCCACCAGTGCACTTACGAACACCGGGGAGCTGTTTTTT
D gene: TRBD2; V gene: TRBV20-1; CDR3 length: 13; clone size: -; J gene: TRBJ2-7; CDR3 protein: CSARRLAAHEQYF; CDR3 DNA: TGCAGTGCTAGGAGACTAGCCGCCCACGAGCAGTACTTC
D gene: -; V gene: TRBV18; CDR3 length: 16; clone size: -; J gene: TRBJ2-4; CDR3 protein: CASSPRGTLAKNIQYF; CDR3 DNA: TGTGCCAGCTCACCAAGGGGGACTTTAGCCAAAAACATTCAGTACTTC
D gene: -; V gene: TRBV6-6; CDR3 length: 12; clone size: -; J gene: TRBJ2-5; CDR3 protein: CASAQYQETQYF; CDR3 DNA: TGTGCCAGCGCTCAGTACCAAGAGACCCAGTACTTC
D gene: -; V gene: TRBV15; CDR3 length: 14; clone size: -; J gene: TRBJ1-5; CDR3 protein: CATSEGANNQPQHF; CDR3 DNA: TGTGCCACCAGCGAAGGGGCAAACAATCAGCCCCAGCATTTT
D gene: TRBD2; V gene: TRBV29-1; CDR3 length: 12; clone size: few; J gene: TRBJ2-7; CDR3 protein: CSVGGGGHEQYF; CDR3 DNA: TGCAGCGTGGGCGGGGGGGGGCACGAGCAGTACTTC
D gene: -; V gene: TRBV6-2/TRBV6-3; CDR3 length: 14; clone size: -; J gene: TRBJ2-1; CDR3 protein: CASSYRDGHNEQFF; CDR3 DNA: TGTGCCAGCAGTTACCGAGACGGACACAATGAGCAGTTCTTC
D gene: -; V gene: TRBV6-5; CDR3 length: 16; clone size: few; J gene: TRBJ1-4; CDR3 protein: CASSSPAGVTTEKLFF; CDR3 DNA: TGTGCCAGCAGTTCCCCCGCCGGGGTCACAACGGAAAAACTGTTTTTT
D gene: TRBD1; V gene: TRBV5-1; CDR3 length: 15; clone size: few; J gene: TRBJ2-2; CDR3 protein: CASSTRTGNTGELFF; CDR3 DNA: TGCGCCAGCAGCACTCGGACAGGGAACACCGGGGAGCTGTTTTTT
D gene: TRBD1; V gene: TRBV19; CDR3 length: 14; clone size: few; J gene: TRBJ1-6; CDR3 protein: CASHQAGDSSPLHF; CDR3 DNA: TGTGCCAGCCACCAAGCAGGGGACAGTTCACCCCTCCACTTT
D gene: -; V gene: TRBV3-1; CDR3 length: 13; clone size: -; J gene: TRBJ2-1; CDR3 protein: CASSSLGDSEQFF; CDR3 DNA: TGTGCCAGCAGCAGCTTGGGCGATAGTGAGCAGTTCTTC
D gene: -; V gene: TRBV9; CDR3 length: 15; clone size: few; J gene: TRBJ2-3; CDR3 protein: CASSVGVDPADTQYF; CDR3 DNA: TGTGCCAGCAGCGTAGGGGTGGACCCAGCGGATACGCAGTATTTT
D gene: -; V gene: TRBV6-2/TRBV6-3; CDR3 length: 14; clone size: few; J gene: TRBJ2-5; CDR3 protein: CASSYSASPETQYF; CDR3 DNA: TGTGCCAGCAGTTACTCGGCTAGCCCAGAGACCCAGTACTTC
D gene: -; V gene: TRBV28; CDR3 length: 12; clone size: few; J gene: TRBJ2-4; CDR3 protein: CASSAGVHIQYF; CDR3 DNA: TGTGCCAGCAGTGCAGGGGTGCACATTCAGTACTTC
D gene: TRBD1; V gene: TRBV29-1; CDR3 length: 15; clone size: -; J gene: TRBJ2-7; CDR3 protein: CSVDVAGQGASEQYF; CDR3 DNA: TGCAGCGTCGACGTCGCGGGACAGGGGGCAAGCGAGCAGTACTTC
D gene: -; V gene: TRBV7-9; CDR3 length: 13; clone size: many; J gene: TRBJ2-7; CDR3 protein: CASSLLLVGEQYF; CDR3 DNA: TGTGCCAGCAGCTTATTATTAGTTGGGGAGCAGTACTTC
D gene: -; V gene: TRBV6-1; CDR3 length: 15; clone size: -; J gene: TRBJ1-5; CDR3 protein: CASSPEGVSNQPQHF; CDR3 DNA: TGTGCCAGCAGCCCCGAGGGAGTTAGCAATCAGCCCCAGCATTTT
D gene: -; V gene: TRBV7-2; CDR3 length: 14; clone size: few; J gene: TRBJ2-7; CDR3 protein: CASSFDRAGYEQYF; CDR3 DNA: TGTGCCAGCAGCTTCGACAGGGCGGGGTACGAGCAGTACTTC
D gene: TRBD2; V gene: TRBV4-2; CDR3 length: 16; clone size: few; J gene: TRBJ2-1; CDR3 protein: CASSSPGLGTYNEQFF; CDR3 DNA: TGTGCCAGCAGTTCACCGGGACTAGGAACATACAATGAGCAGTTCTTC
D gene: TRBD2; V gene: TRBV5-1; CDR3 length: 15; clone size: -; J gene: TRBJ2-1; CDR3 protein: CASRGSSGIIYEQFF; CDR3 DNA: TGCGCCAGCAGGGGGTCTAGCGGGATCATCTATGAGCAGTTCTTC
D gene: -; V gene: TRBV7-6; CDR3 length: 15; clone size: few; J gene: TRBJ2-7; CDR3 protein: CASSHTGGRFDEQYF; CDR3 DNA: TGTGCCAGCAGCCACACCGGGGGGCGCTTTGACGAGCAGTACTTC
D gene: -; V gene: TRBV14; CDR3 length: 13; clone size: few; J gene: TRBJ1-3; CDR3 protein: CASSQSRGDTIYF; CDR3 DNA: TGTGCCAGCAGCCAGTCTCGTGGAGACACCATATATTTT
D gene: -; V gene: TRBV28; CDR3 length: 14; clone size: few; J gene: TRBJ2-2; CDR3 protein: CASSPSTNTGELFF; CDR3 DNA: TGTGCCAGCAGTCCATCAACGAACACCGGGGAGCTGTTTTTT
D gene: -; V gene: TRBV5-1; CDR3 length: 17; clone size: few; J gene: TRBJ2-2; CDR3 protein: CASSLGQGSGTTGELFF; CDR3 DNA: TGCGCCAGCAGCTTGGGCCAGGGATCCGGTACCACCGGGGAGCTGTTTTTT
D gene: -; V gene: TRBV6-5; CDR3 length: 11; clone size: -; J gene: TRBJ2-3; CDR3 protein: CASSSRYTQYF; CDR3 DNA: TGTGCCAGCAGCAGCCGTTATACGCAGTATTTT
D gene: -; V gene: TRBV5-1; CDR3 length: 13; clone size: many; J gene: TRBJ1-1; CDR3 protein: CASSLAEGTEAFF; CDR3 DNA: TGCGCCAGCAGCTTGGCTGAGGGCACTGAAGCTTTCTTT
D gene: -; V gene: TRBV11-2; CDR3 length: 14; clone size: few; J gene: TRBJ2-5; CDR3 protein: CASSLARWVETQYF; CDR3 DNA: TGTGCCAGCAGCTTAGCTCGTTGGGTGGAGACCCAGTACTTC
D gene: TRBD2; V gene: TRBV19; CDR3 length: 16; clone size: many; J gene: TRBJ2-1; CDR3 protein: CASLPSGIQRYNEQFF; CDR3 DNA: TGTGCCAGTTTGCCTAGCGGGATACAACGTTACAATGAGCAGTTCTTC
D gene: -; V gene: TRBV7-2; CDR3 length: 14; clone size: -; J gene: TRBJ2-2; CDR3 protein: CASSGVGNTGELFF; CDR3 DNA: TGTGCCAGCAGCGGGGTAGGGAACACCGGGGAGCTGTTTTTT
D gene: TRBD2; V gene: TRBV12-3/TRBV12-4; CDR3 length: 16; clone size: -; J gene: TRBJ2-5; CDR3 protein: CASSRLAGGGGETQYF; CDR3 DNA: TGTGCCAGCAGTCGACTAGCGGGAGGAGGTGGTGAGACCCAGTACTTC
D gene: -; V gene: TRBV7-2; CDR3 length: 16; clone size: few; J gene: TRBJ2-6; CDR3 protein: CASSQGRFSGANVLTF; CDR3 DNA: TGTGCCAGCAGCCAGGGGCGGTTCTCTGGGGCCAACGTCCTGACTTTC
D gene: TRBD2; V gene: TRBV7-8; CDR3 length: 15; clone size: -; J gene: TRBJ2-1; CDR3 protein: CASSPSRTRYNEQFF; CDR3 DNA: TGTGCCAGCAGTCCGTCCAGGACTAGATACAATGAGCAGTTCTTC
D gene: TRBD1; V gene: TRBV20-1; CDR3 length: 15; clone size: many; J gene: TRBJ1-2; CDR3 protein: CSARLPGQKNYGYTF; CDR3 DNA: TGCAGTGCTAGATTGCCGGGACAGAAGAACTATGGCTACACCTTC
D gene: -; V gene: TRBV27; CDR3 length: 16; clone size: few; J gene: TRBJ1-6; CDR3 protein: CASSLIGAEYNSPLHF; CDR3 DNA: TGTGCCAGCAGTTTAATCGGCGCGGAGTATAATTCACCCCTCCACTTT
D gene: TRBD1; V gene: TRBV7-9; CDR3 length: 16; clone size: -; J gene: TRBJ2-3; CDR3 protein: CASSPRTGGVTDTQYF; CDR3 DNA: TGTGCCAGCAGCCCCCGGACAGGGGGTGTCACAGATACGCAGTATTTT
D gene: -; V gene: TRBV6-2/TRBV6-3; CDR3 length: 14; clone size: many; J gene: TRBJ2-6; CDR3 protein: CASSWFSGANVLTF; CDR3 DNA: TGTGCCAGCAGTTGGTTTTCTGGGGCCAACGTCCTGACTTTC
D gene: TRBD1; V gene: TRBV20-1; CDR3 length: 14; clone size: -; J gene: TRBJ2-1; CDR3 protein: CSANRDRGYNEQFF; CDR3 DNA: TGCAGTGCAAACCGGGACAGGGGCTACAATGAGCAGTTCTTC
D gene: -; V gene: TRBV12-3/TRBV12-4; CDR3 length: 11; clone size: many; J gene: TRBJ2-1; CDR3 protein: CASSPRTQQFF; CDR3 DNA: TGTGCCAGCTCCCCTCGGACACAGCAGTTCTTC
D gene: TRBD2; V gene: TRBV28; CDR3 length: 16; clone size: -; J gene: TRBJ2-7; CDR3 protein: CASRGTSGGEPYEQYF; CDR3 DNA: TGTGCCAGCAGGGGGACTAGCGGGGGGGAACCCTACGAGCAGTACTTC
D gene: -; V gene: TRBV11-2; CDR3 length: 13; clone size: few; J gene: TRBJ2-7; CDR3 protein: CASSLPEDYEQYF; CDR3 DNA: TGTGCCAGCAGCTTGCCAGAAGACTACGAGCAGTACTTC
D gene: -; V gene: TRBV12-3/TRBV12-4; CDR3 length: 13; clone size: many; J gene: TRBJ2-7; CDR3 protein: CASSPTGSYEQYF; CDR3 DNA: TGTGCCAGCAGTCCTACAGGGTCCTACGAGCAGTACTTC
D gene: -; V gene: TRBV12-3/TRBV12-4; CDR3 length: 12; clone size: -; J gene: TRBJ2-3; CDR3 protein: CASGGWGDTQYF; CDR3 DNA: TGTGCCAGCGGGGGGTGGGGGGATACGCAGTATTTT
D gene: TRBD1; V gene: TRBV9; CDR3 length: 15; clone size: many; J gene: TRBJ2-7; CDR3 protein: CASLPGTGPTYEQYF; CDR3 DNA: TGTGCCAGCCTACCGGGGACAGGGCCGACCTACGAGCAGTACTTC
D gene: TRBD1; V gene: TRBV2; CDR3 length: 14; clone size: few; J gene: TRBJ2-2; CDR3 protein: CASSGGTVTGELFF; CDR3 DNA: TGTGCCAGCAGTGGAGGGACAGTAACCGGGGAGCTGTTTTTT
D gene: -; V gene: TRBV5-1; CDR3 length: 13; clone size: -; J gene: TRBJ2-3; CDR3 protein: CASSLEPSDTQYF; CDR3 DNA: TGCGCCAGCAGCTTGGAGCCGTCAGATACGCAGTATTTT
D gene: TRBD1; V gene: TRBV12-3/TRBV12-4; CDR3 length: 16; clone size: few; J gene: TRBJ2-1; CDR3 protein: CASTNRQGARNNEQFF; CDR3 DNA: TGTGCCAGCACCAATAGACAGGGGGCGCGGAACAATGAGCAGTTCTTC
D gene: -; V gene: TRBV7-9; CDR3 length: 16; clone size: many; J gene: TRBJ2-7; CDR3 protein: CASSGDFEFSSYEQYF; CDR3 DNA: TGTGCCAGCAGTGGAGACTTCGAGTTCTCGAGCTACGAGCAGTACTTC
D gene: -; V gene: TRBV7-9; CDR3 length: 13; clone size: few; J gene: TRBJ1-1; CDR3 protein: CASSSWANTEAFF; CDR3 DNA: TGTGCCAGCAGCTCTTGGGCGAACACTGAAGCTTTCTTT
D gene: -; V gene: TRBV11-2; CDR3 length: 19; clone size: -; J gene: TRBJ2-1; CDR3 protein: CASSLSTEPGRRLDNEQFF; CDR3 DNA: TGTGCCAGCAGCTTAAGCACCGAACCGGGACGGCGCCTTGACAATGAGCAGTTCTTC
D gene: TRBD1; V gene: TRBV3-1; CDR3 length: 16; clone size: -; J gene: TRBJ2-1; CDR3 protein: CASSQNRDRGDNEQFF; CDR3 DNA: TGTGCCAGCAGCCAAAACCGGGACAGGGGGGACAATGAGCAGTTCTTC